This record concerns one T cell receptor beta chain sequence. This sample stems from a study of blood T cell repertoires in COVID-19. About the research overall: Sources were T cells, B-cell-depleted T cells, or PBMCs; the material itself was cDNA or gDNA.

Study members were between roughly 18 and 89 years old and lived in 20 to 30 US regions. Which cohort a participant joined came from the clinical history participants gave. Two negative PCRs, clearance, or symptom resolution had been documented for recovered Cohort 3 donors. TCRdb keeps only in-frame clones here, not all; method: immunoSEQ multiplex PCR. The sample lists approximately 290,000 clones, 70% to 90% occurring once. Per the germline V gene, CDR1 is SQVTM and CDR2 is ANQGSEA. The CDR3 loop spans 16 amino acids. The germline V and J ends were trimmed by 6 bases and 0 bases, with 18 bases remaining between them.

The sample consisted of PBMCs or T cells enriched from blood (not recorded which). J is TRBJ1-5 and V is TRBV29-1, with D possibly being TRBD1 (6 bases). This receptor was identified in a woman aged 25 to 39 who had recovered from COVID-19. CDR3 sequence (DNA): TGCAGCGTGTGGAACCGGGACATATATAGCAATCAGCCCCAGCATTTT. It specifies CSVWNRDIYSNQPQHF.